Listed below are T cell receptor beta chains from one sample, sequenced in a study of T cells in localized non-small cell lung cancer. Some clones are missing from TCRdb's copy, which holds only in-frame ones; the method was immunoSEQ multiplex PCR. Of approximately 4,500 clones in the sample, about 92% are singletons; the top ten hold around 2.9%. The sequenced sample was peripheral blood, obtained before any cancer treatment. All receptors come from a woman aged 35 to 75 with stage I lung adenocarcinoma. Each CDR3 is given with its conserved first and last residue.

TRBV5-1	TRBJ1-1	CASSLFESAYTEAFF
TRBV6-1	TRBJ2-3	CASNTLADTDTQYF
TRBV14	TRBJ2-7	CASSQQTGTEQYF
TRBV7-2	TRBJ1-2	CASSFYPNRAYGYTF
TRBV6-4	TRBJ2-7	CASSLDRDEQYF
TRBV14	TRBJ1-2	CASSRTVDGYTF
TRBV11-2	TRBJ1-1	CASSFQTGGTEAFF
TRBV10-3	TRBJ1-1	CAISESESLTEAFF
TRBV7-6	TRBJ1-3	CASSLVPQGRNTIYF
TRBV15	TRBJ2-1	CATSSRLAGANEQFF
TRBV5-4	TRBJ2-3	CASSLGRRSTDTQYF
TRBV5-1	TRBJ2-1	CASTEQVGEQFF
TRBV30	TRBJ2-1	CAWRRLAGDYNEQFF
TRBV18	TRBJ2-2	CASSPSSNTGELFF
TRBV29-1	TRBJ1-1	CSVIPVNTEAFF
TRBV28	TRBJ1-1	CASSATGTMRSTEAFF
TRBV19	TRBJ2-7	CASSGNDRQYEQYF
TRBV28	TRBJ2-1	CASSGPGGVDEQFF
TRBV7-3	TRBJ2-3	CASSQTASGSGTDTQYF
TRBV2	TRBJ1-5	CASSGTGGNQPQHF
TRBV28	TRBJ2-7	CASSSNSALLAGEQYF
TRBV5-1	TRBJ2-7	CASSLAVPNYEQYF
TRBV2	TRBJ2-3	CASSQRDTDTQYF
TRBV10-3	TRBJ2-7	CAISMNSYEQYF
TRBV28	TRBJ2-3	CASSLAGAEGHTQYF
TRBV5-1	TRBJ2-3	CASSRGLAGWSMDTQYF
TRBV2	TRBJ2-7	CASSEVQGYEQYF
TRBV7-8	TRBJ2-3	CASSLISVAGGTDTQYF
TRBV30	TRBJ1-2	CARQGRGPSLTNYGYTF
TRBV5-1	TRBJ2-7	CASSLAATQRMEYF
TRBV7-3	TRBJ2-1	CASSFRSSGSYSEQFF
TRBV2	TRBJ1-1	CASNRGTEAFF
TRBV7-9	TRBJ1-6	CASSLDSGLWYF
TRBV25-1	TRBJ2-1	CASSYSGDEQFF
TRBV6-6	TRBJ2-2	CASKLANTGELFF
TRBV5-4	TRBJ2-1	CASSQGLAGYNEQFF
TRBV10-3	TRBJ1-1	CAIRGQIEAFF
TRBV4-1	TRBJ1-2	CASSQDLDRGGYTF
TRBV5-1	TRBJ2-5	CASSLGLAGGQETQYF
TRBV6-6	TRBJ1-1	CASTYAGEGTEAFF
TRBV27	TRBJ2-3	CASSFSGPETQYF
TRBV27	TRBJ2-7	CASSFGHLREQYF
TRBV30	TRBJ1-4	CAWSVRDGPNEKLFF
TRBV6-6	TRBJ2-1	CASRASGNFEQFF
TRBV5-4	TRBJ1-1	CASSLEQGFITFF
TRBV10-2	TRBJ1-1	CASRGRGGVNTEAFF
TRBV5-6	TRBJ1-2	CASSTTQGAYGYTF
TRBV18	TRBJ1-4	CASSPRGGIGKLFF